Listed below are T cell receptor beta chains from one sample, sequenced in a study of long-term antiretroviral therapy in people with HIV. Some clones are missing from TCRdb's copy, which holds only in-frame ones; the method was immunoSEQ multiplex PCR. The sample contains approximately 33,000 clones, roughly 88% of which appear only once. Source: unsorted PBMCs, taken 0.8 years before starting antiretroviral therapy. Receptor source: a man aged 18-30 years with HIV. CDR3s leave out the opening cysteine and the closing phenylalanine or tryptophan. Each record gives: V gene, J gene, clone size, CDR3 protein. Size is omitted from some rows. Given values are once, few, many or a class for expanded clones.

V gene: TRBV9
J gene: TRBJ2-1
clone size: -
CDR3 protein: ASSAPGQYNEQF

V gene: TRBV5-1
J gene: TRBJ1-3
clone size: -
CDR3 protein: ASSLAGPGNTIY

V gene: TRBV11-2
J gene: TRBJ1-2
clone size: -
CDR3 protein: ASSLVSSGSLRDGYT

V gene: TRBV5-5
J gene: TRBJ2-2
clone size: few
CDR3 protein: ASSPGQGLTGELF

V gene: TRBV5-1
J gene: TRBJ2-1
clone size: -
CDR3 protein: ASSLAGVGEQF

V gene: TRBV15
J gene: TRBJ2-3
clone size: -
CDR3 protein: ATSRAGTLTDTQY

V gene: TRBV4-2
J gene: TRBJ2-2
clone size: -
CDR3 protein: ASSHRRGQGVLGGELF

V gene: TRBV6-5
J gene: TRBJ2-2
clone size: -
CDR3 protein: ASSYIGGLVGELF

V gene: TRBV28
J gene: TRBJ1-2
clone size: -
CDR3 protein: ASSLWGETYGYT

V gene: TRBV7-9
J gene: TRBJ2-7
clone size: -
CDR3 protein: ASSTPLSGGTYEQY

V gene: TRBV19
J gene: TRBJ1-2
clone size: -
CDR3 protein: ASAGGGYGYT

V gene: TRBV7-9
J gene: TRBJ2-2
clone size: -
CDR3 protein: ASSFRLAGVDGELF

V gene: TRBV4-1
J gene: TRBJ2-2
clone size: few
CDR3 protein: ASSPGTPGPGELF

V gene: TRBV9
J gene: TRBJ1-3
clone size: once
CDR3 protein: ASSPPGNTIY

V gene: TRBV21-1
J gene: TRBJ1-1
clone size: few
CDR3 protein: ASSKRPNTEAF

V gene: TRBV19
J gene: TRBJ1-2
clone size: -
CDR3 protein: ASSRNSQGARGYT

V gene: TRBV15
J gene: TRBJ1-2
clone size: -
CDR3 protein: ATSGGRANYGYT

V gene: TRBV30
J gene: TRBJ1-5
clone size: -
CDR3 protein: AWATNSNQPQH

V gene: TRBV19
J gene: TRBJ1-1
clone size: -
CDR3 protein: ASSIKRNTEAF

V gene: TRBV27
J gene: TRBJ2-2
clone size: -
CDR3 protein: ASSLSGGRRNTGELF

V gene: TRBV7-2
J gene: TRBJ2-7
clone size: -
CDR3 protein: ATSPGWGSYEQY

V gene: TRBV30
J gene: TRBJ2-1
clone size: -
CDR3 protein: AWSPELASSYNEQF

V gene: TRBV19
J gene: TRBJ1-5
clone size: -
CDR3 protein: ASSPGRSNQPQH

V gene: TRBV4-1
J gene: TRBJ2-7
clone size: -
CDR3 protein: ASSQDTSVVAYEQY

V gene: TRBV9
J gene: TRBJ1-3
clone size: -
CDR3 protein: ASSPDGYSGNTIY

V gene: TRBV7-9
J gene: TRBJ1-1
clone size: -
CDR3 protein: ASSLREEAEAF

V gene: TRBV5-1
J gene: TRBJ1-1
clone size: few
CDR3 protein: ASSPKAGTNTEAF

V gene: TRBV5-6
J gene: TRBJ2-2
clone size: medium-sized
CDR3 protein: ASSYPDRGFGGELF

V gene: TRBV5-5
J gene: TRBJ2-1
clone size: -
CDR3 protein: ASSLEASGSPYNEQF